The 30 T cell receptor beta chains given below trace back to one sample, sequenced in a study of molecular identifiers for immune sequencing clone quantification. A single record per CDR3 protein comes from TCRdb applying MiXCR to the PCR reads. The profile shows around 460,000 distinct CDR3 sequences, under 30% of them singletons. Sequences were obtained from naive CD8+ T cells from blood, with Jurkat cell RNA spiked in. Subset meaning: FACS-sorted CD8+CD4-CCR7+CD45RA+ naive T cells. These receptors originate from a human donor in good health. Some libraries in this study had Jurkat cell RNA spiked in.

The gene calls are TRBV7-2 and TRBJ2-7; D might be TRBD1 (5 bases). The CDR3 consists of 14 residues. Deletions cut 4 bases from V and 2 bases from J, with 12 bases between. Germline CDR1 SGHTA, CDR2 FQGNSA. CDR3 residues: CASSSGIFAYEQYF. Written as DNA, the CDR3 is TGTGCCAGCAGCTCAGGGATCTTTGCCTACGAGCAGTACTTC.

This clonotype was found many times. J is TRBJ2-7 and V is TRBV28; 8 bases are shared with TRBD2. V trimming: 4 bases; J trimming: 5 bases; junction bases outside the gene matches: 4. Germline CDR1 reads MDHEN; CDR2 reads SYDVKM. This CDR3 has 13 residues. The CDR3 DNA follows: TGTGCCAGCAGTTGGGTTAGCGGGGACGAGCAGTACTTC. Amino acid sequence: CASSWVSGDEQYF.

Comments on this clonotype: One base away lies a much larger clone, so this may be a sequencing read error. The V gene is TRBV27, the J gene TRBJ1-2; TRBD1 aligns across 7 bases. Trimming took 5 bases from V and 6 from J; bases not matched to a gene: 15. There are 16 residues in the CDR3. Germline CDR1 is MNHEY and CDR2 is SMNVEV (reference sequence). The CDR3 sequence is CASSSRREGGYHGYTF. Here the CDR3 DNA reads TGTGCCAGCAGTAGTCGGAGGGAAGGGGGCTACCATGGCTACACCTTC.

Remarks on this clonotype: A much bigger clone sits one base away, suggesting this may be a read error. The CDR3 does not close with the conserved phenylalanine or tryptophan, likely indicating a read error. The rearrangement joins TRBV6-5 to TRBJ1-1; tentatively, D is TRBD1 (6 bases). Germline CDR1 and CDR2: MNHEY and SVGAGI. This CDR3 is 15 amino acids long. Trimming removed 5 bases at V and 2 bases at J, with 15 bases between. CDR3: CASSGAAGENTEAFV. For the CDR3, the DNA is TGTGCCAGCAGTGGGGCGGCAGGGGAAAACACTGAAGCTTTCGTT.

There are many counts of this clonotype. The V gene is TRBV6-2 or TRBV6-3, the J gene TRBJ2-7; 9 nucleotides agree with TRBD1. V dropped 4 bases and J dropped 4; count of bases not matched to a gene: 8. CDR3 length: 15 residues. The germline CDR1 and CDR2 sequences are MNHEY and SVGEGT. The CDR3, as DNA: TGTGCCAGCAGTTGGACCGGGACAGGGTTGTACGAGCAGTACTTC. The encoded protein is CASSWTGTGLYEQYF.

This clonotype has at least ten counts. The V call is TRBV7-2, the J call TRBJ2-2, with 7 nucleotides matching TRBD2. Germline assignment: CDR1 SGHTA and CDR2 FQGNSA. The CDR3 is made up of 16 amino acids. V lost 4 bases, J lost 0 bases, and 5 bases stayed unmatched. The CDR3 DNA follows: TGTGCCAGCAGCTCCGGGGACTATTCGAACACCGGGGAGCTGTTTTTT. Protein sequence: CASSSGDYSNTGELFF.

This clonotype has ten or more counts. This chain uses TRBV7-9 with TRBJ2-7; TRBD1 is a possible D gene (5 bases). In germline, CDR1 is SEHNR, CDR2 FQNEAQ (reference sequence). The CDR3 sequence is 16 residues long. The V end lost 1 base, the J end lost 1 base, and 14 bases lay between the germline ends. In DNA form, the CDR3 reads TGTGCCAGCAGCTTAGTAGGGGTAGGAGCATCCTACGAGCAGTACTTC. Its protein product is CASSLVGVGASYEQYF.

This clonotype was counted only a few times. CDR3 sequence (DNA): TGTGCCAGCAGCACGCGGGGACCCCCGTACTGGTACGAGCAGTACTTC. Translated, it gives CASSTRGPPYWYEQYF. This chain joins TRBV12-3 or TRBV12-4 and TRBJ2-7; D might be TRBD2 (6 bases). V gave up 6 bases and J gave up 4 bases, with 22 bases separating them. The CDR3 is 16 residues long.

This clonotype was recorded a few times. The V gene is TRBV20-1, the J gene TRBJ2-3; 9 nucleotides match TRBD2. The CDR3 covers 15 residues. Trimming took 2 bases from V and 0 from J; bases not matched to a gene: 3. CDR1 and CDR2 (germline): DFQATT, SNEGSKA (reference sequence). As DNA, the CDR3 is TGCAGTGCTAGATTAGCGGGAGAGAGCACAGATACGCAGTATTTT. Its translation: CSARLAGESTDTQYF.

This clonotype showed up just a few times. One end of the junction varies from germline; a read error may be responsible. As DNA, the CDR3 is TGTGCCCGCAGCCAAGTAATAGCGGGGGTGGAGACCCAGTACTTC. The encoded protein is CARSQVIAGVETQYF. The chain uses TRBV3-1 and TRBJ2-5; 9 bases match TRBD2. The CDR3 spans 15 residues. The germline CDR1 and CDR2 sequences are LGHDT and YNNKEL (reference sequence).

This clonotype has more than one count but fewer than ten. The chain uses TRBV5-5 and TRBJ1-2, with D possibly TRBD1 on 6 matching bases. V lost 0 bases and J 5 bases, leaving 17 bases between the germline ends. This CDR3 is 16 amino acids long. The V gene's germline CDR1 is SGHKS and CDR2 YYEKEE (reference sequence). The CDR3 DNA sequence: TGTGCCAGCAGCTTGGATCGACAGGCTCGACGATATGGCTACACCTTC. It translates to CASSLDRQARRYGYTF.

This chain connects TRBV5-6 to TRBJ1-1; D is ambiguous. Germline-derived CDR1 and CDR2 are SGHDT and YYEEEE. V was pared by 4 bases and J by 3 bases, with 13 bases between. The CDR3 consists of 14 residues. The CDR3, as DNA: TGTGCCAGCAGCCCGCCTTATCGGGACACTGAAGCTTTCTTT. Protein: CASSPPYRDTEAFF.

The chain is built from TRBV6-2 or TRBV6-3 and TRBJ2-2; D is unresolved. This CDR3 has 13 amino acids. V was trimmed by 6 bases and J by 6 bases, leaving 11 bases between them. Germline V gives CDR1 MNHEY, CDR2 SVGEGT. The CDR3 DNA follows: TGTGCCAGCAGCCCTAATAAGTCCGGGGAGCTGTTTTTT. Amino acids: CASSPNKSGELFF.

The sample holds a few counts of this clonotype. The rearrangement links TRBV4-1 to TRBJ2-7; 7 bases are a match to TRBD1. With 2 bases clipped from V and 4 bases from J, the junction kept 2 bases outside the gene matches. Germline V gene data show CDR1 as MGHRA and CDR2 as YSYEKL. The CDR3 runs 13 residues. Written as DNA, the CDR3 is TGCGCCAGCAGCCAAAAACAGGGGTACGAGCAGTACTTC. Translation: CASSQKQGYEQYF.

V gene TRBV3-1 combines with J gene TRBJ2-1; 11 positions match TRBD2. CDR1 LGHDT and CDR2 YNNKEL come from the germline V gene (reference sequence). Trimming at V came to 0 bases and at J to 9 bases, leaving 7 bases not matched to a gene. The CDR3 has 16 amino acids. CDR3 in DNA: TGTGCCAGCAGCCAAGATTTAGCTAGCGGGGGGCTTGAGCAGTTCTTC. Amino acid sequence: CASSQDLASGGLEQFF.

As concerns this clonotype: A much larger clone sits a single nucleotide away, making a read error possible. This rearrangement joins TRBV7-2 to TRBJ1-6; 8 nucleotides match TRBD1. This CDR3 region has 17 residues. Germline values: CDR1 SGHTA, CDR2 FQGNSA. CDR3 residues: CACSLGGNRGLTSPLHF. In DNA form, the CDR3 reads TGTGCCTGCAGCCTAGGGGGAAACAGGGGGTTAACTTCACCCCTCCACTTT. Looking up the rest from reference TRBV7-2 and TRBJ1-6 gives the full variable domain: GAGVSQSPSNKVTEKGKDVELRCDPISGHTALYWYRQSLGQGLEFLIYFQGNSAPDKSGLPSDRFSAERTGGSVSTLTIQRTQQEDSAVYLCACSLGGNRGLTSPLHFGNGTRLTVT.

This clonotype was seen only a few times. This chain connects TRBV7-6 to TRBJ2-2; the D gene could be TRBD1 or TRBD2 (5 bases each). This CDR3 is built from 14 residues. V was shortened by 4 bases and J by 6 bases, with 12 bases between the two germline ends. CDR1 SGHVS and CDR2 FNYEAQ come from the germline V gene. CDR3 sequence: CASSSGRGPGELFF. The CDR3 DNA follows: TGTGCCAGCAGCTCGGGAAGGGGACCCGGGGAGCTGTTTTTT.

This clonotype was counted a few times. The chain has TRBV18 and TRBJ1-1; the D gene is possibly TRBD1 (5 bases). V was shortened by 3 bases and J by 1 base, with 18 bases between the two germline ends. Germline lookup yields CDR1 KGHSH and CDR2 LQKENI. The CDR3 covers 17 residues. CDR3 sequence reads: CASSPTAPQGPNTEAFF. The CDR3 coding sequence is TGTGCCAGCTCACCGACAGCCCCCCAGGGTCCGAACACTGAAGCTTTCTTT.

CDR3 nucleotide sequence: TGTGCCAGCAGCGTAGACCCCGACTTGGGAGAGACCCAGTACTTC. Protein sequence: CASSVDPDLGETQYF. The genes are TRBV9 and TRBJ2-5; D is unresolved. This CDR3 contains 15 residues. V lost 0 bases and J 4 bases, leaving 13 bases between the germline ends. Germline V lookup: CDR1 SGDLS, CDR2 YYNGEE.

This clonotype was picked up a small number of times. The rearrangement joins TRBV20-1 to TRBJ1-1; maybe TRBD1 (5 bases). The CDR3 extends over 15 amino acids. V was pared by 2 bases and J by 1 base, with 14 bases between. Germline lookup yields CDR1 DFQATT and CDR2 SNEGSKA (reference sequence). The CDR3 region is CSARSRTQTNTEAFF. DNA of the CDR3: TGCAGTGCTAGATCCCGGACACAAACGAACACTGAAGCTTTCTTT.

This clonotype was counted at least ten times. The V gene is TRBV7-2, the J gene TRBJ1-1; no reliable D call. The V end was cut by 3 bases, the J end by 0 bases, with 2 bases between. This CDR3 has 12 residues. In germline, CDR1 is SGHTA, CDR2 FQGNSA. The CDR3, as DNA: TGTGCCAGCAGCTTCGTGAACACTGAAGCTTTCTTT. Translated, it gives CASSFVNTEAFF.

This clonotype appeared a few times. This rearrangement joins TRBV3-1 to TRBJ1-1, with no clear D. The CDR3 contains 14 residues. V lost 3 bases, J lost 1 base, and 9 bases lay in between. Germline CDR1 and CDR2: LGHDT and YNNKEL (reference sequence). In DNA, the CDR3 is TGTGCCAGCAGCCACCCCCTCGAGAACACTGAAGCTTTCTTT. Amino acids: CASSHPLENTEAFF. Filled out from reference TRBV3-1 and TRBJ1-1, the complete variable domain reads DTAVSQTPKYLVTQMGNDKSIKCEQNLGHDTMYWYKQDSKKFLKIMFSYNNKELIINETVPNRFSPKSPDKAHLNLHINSLELGDSAVYFCASSHPLENTEAFFGQGTRLTVV.

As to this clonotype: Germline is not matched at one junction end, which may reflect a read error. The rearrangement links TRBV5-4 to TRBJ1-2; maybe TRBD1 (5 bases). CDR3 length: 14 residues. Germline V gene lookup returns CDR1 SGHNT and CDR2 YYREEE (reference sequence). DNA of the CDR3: TGTGCCTGCAGCTTCGACAGCTCTGACTATGGCTACACCTTC. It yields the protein CACSFDSSDYGYTF. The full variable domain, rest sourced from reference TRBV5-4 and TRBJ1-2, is ETGVTQSPTHLIKTRGQQVTLRCSSQSGHNTVSWYQQALGQGPQFIFQYYREEENGRGNFPPRFSGLQFPNYSSELNVNALELDDSALYLCACSFDSSDYGYTFGSGTRLTVV.

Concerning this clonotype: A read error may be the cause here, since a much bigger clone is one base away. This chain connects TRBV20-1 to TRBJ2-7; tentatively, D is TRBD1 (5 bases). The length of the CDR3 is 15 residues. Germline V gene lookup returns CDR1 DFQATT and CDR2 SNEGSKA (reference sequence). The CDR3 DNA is TGCGGTGCTAGAGATATGGGGCTCGGCGGCTACGAGCAGTACTTC. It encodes CGARDMGLGGYEQYF.

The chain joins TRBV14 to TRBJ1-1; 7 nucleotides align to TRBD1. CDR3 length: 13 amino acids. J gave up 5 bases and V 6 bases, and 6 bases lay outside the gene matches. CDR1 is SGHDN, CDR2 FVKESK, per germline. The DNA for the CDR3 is TGTGCCAGCAGTTGGCCAGGGGGAACTGAAGCTTTCTTT. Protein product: CASSWPGGTEAFF.

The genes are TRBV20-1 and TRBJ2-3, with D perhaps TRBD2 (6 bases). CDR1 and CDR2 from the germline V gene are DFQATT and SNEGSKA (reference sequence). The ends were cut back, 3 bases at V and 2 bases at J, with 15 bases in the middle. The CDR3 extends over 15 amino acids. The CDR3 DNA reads TGCAGTGCTAGTGGGGACTGGAGAGACACAGATACGCAGTATTTT. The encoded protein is CSASGDWRDTDTQYF.

The CDR3 bases are TGTGCCAGCAGCCCAAACTGGACTAGCGGGTTCACAGATACGCAGTATTTT. The encoded protein is CASSPNWTSGFTDTQYF. The J gene is TRBJ2-3, the V gene TRBV7-9; 11 nucleotides align to TRBD2. The CDR3 consists of 17 residues. CDR1 and CDR2 from the germline V gene are SEHNR and FQNEAQ (reference sequence). The V and J ends lost 5 bases and 2 bases, in that order; junction bases with no gene match: 9.

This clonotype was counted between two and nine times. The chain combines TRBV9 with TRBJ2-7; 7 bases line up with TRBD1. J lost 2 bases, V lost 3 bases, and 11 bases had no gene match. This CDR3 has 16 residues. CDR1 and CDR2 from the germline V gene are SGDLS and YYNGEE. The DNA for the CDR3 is TGTGCCAGCAGCGACCCGAGGGACAGCCAAACCTACGAGCAGTACTTC. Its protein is CASSDPRDSQTYEQYF. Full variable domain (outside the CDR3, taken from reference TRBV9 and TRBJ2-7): DSGVTQTPKHLITATGQRVTLRCSPRSGDLSVYWYQQSLDQGLQFLIQYYNGEERAKGNILERFSAQQFPDLHSELNLSSLELGDSALYFCASSDPRDSQTYEQYFGPGTRLTVT.

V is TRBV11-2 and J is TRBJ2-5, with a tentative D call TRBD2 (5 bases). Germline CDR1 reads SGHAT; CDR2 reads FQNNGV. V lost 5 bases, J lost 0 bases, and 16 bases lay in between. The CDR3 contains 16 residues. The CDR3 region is CASSPTRPADQETQYF. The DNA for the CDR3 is TGTGCCAGCAGCCCGACCCGACCAGCGGACCAAGAGACCCAGTACTTC.

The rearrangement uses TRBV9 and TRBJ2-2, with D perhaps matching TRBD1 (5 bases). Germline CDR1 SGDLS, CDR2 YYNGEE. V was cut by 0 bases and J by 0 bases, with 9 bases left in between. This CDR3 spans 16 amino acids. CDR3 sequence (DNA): TGTGCCAGCAGCGTAGATCAGGGAACGAACACCGGGGAGCTGTTTTTT. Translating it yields CASSVDQGTNTGELFF.